The rows below give T cell receptor beta chains drawn from one sample of a study of T cell repertoires in aging, cancer and after chemotherapy. TCRdb analysed the multiplex PCR reads with MiXCR anew, one entry per CDR3 protein. Among 9,000 to 9,500 distinct CDR3 sequences, 34% were seen once, and the ten largest hold 3.5%. The sample consisted of blood. All receptors derive from a human donor in good health. Both conserved end residues are part of each CDR3. A D gene is named only where the DNA matches it firmly. Clone size appears in some rows only: once, few, many, or a class for an expanded clone.

J gene | clone size | D gene | V gene | CDR3 DNA | CDR3 protein
TRBJ2-3 | NA | NA | TRBV12-3/TRBV12-4 | TGTGCCAGCAGTTTCCAGGTAGCGGAGGCGGATACGCAGTATTTT | CASSFQVAEADTQYF
TRBJ1-2 | few | TRBD1 | TRBV7-2 | TGTGCCAGCAGTACGAGTACGAAGTGGGGACAGGGGACCTATGGCTACACCTTC | CASSTSTKWGQGTYGYTF
TRBJ2-2 | NA | NA | TRBV28 | TGTGCCAGCAGTTCCCTCCCGGGGGACACCGGGGAGCTGTTTTTT | CASSSLPGDTGELFF
TRBJ1-5 | NA | TRBD1 | TRBV6-1 | TGTGCCAGCAGTTCGGGACAGAGGTTAAATCAGCCCCAGCATTTT | CASSSGQRLNQPQHF
TRBJ1-5 | NA | NA | TRBV6-5 | TGTGCCAGCAGTGTTTATAGCAATCAGCCCCAGCATTTT | CASSVYSNQPQHF
TRBJ2-1 | NA | NA | TRBV7-3 | TGTGCCAGCAGCTTAACGGGACTGAAAAGCAATGAGCAGTTCTTC | CASSLTGLKSNEQFF
TRBJ1-4 | NA | NA | TRBV7-2 | TGTGCCAGCAGCGTTATGTGGGGGGGAATGAGGAAACTGTTTTTT | CASSVMWGGMRKLFF
TRBJ2-1 | NA | TRBD2 | TRBV4-2 | TGTGCCAGCAGCCCGTGGCTAGCGGGGGTCTATGAGCAGTTCTTC | CASSPWLAGVYEQFF
TRBJ2-3 | NA | NA | TRBV20-1 | TGCAGTGCCCGAACGGGGGCCGATACGCAGTATTTT | CSARTGADTQYF
TRBJ2-1 | NA | NA | TRBV11-2 | TGTGCCAGCCGGACTTTGCGGTCCGCGGGGCACAATGAGCAGTTCTTC | CASRTLRSAGHNEQFF
TRBJ2-1 | few | NA | TRBV5-6 | TGTGCCAGCAGCAGGGGATTTAGCTCCTACAATGAGCAGTTCTTC | CASSRGFSSYNEQFF
TRBJ1-3 | few | NA | TRBV6-5 | TGTGCCAGCAGTTACTCCCCTGGAAACACCATATATTTT | CASSYSPGNTIYF
TRBJ1-1 | few | NA | TRBV7-2 | TGTGCCAGCAGCTATCAGGGTGGGGACACTGAAGCTTTCTTT | CASSYQGGDTEAFF
TRBJ1-5 | medium-sized | TRBD1 | TRBV12-3/TRBV12-4 | TGTGCCAGCAGCGGGACAGATAGCAATCAGCCCCAGCATTTT | CASSGTDSNQPQHF
TRBJ2-3 | NA | TRBD2 | TRBV6-5 | TGTGCCAGCAGTTCCCGACTAGCGGGGGGCACAGATATGCAGTATTTT | CASSSRLAGGTDMQYF
TRBJ1-6 | few | NA | TRBV7-9 | TGTGCCAGCAGCTTAGTTCAAGGTCTCTCACCCCTCCACTTT | CASSLVQGLSPLHF
TRBJ2-1 | NA | TRBD2 | TRBV20-1 | TGCAGTGGTACCGGCGGGGGGCCCTCCTACAATGAGCAGTTCTTC | CSGTGGGPSYNEQFF
TRBJ2-1 | few | TRBD1 | TRBV5-6 | TGTGCCAGCAGCTCATTCCCGGGACAGAGCTCCTACAATGAGCAGTTCTTC | CASSSFPGQSSYNEQFF
TRBJ2-1 | once | NA | TRBV7-3 | TGTGCCAGCAGCCCTGACCCTAGCCCCTACAATGAGCAGTTCTTC | CASSPDPSPYNEQFF
TRBJ1-1 | few | NA | TRBV18 | TGTGCCAGCCAAGAGGGGGGGGCGAACACTGAAGCTTTCTTT | CASQEGGANTEAFF